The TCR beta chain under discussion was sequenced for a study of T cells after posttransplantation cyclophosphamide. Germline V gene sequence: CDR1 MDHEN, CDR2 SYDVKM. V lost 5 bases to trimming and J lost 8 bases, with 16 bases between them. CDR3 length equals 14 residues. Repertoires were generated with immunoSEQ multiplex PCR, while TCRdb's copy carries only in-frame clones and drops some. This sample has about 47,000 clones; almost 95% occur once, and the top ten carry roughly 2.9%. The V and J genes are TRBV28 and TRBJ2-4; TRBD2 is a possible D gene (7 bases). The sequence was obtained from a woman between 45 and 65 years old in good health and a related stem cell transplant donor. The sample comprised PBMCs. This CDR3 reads CASSRGGARYIQYF. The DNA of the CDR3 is TGTGCCAGCAGTCGTGGGGGGGCGAGGTACATTCAGTACTTC. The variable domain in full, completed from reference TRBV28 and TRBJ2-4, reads DVKVTQSSRYLVKRTGEKVFLECVQDMDHENMFWYRQDPGLGLRLIYFSYDVKMKEKGDIPEGYSVSREKKERFSLILESASTNQTSMYLCASSRGGARYIQYFGAGTRLSVL.